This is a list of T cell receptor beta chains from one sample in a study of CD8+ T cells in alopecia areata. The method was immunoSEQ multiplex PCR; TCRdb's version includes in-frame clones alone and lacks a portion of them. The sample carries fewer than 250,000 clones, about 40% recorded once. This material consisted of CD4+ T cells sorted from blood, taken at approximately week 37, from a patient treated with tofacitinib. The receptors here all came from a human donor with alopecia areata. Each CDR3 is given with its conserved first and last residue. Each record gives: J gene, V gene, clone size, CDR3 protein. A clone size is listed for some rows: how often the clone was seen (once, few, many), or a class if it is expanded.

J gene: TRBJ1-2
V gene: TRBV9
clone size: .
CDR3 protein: CASSSGQGARGYTF

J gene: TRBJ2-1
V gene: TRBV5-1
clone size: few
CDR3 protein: CASSPPFGDLANEQFF

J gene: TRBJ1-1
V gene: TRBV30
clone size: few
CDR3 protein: CAWSNLQGAEAFF

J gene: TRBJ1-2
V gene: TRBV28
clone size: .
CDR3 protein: CASSFFDYGYTF

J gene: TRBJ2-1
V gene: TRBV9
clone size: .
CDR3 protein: CASSVESGSYNEQFF

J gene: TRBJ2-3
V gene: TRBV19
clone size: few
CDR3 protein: CATGAGDVDTQYF

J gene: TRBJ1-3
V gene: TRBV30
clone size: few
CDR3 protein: CAWSEGNTIYF

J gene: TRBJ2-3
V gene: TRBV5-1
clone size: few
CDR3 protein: CASSKPSGSIDTQYF

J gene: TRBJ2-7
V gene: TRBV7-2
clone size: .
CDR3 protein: CASSLGVVPYEQYF

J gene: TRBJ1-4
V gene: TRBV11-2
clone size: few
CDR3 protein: CASSLFQGGLGLFF

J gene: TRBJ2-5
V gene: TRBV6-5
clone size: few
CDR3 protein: CASSYSWGSSGETQYF

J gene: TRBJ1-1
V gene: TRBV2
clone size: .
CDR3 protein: CARTQGAYTEAFF

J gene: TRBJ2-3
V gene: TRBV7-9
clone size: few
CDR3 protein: CASTTTRTTSTDTQYF

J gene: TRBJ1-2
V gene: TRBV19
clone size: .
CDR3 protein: CASSRTWGYTF

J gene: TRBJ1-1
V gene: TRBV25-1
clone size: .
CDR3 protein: CASSEIAGPVTEAFF

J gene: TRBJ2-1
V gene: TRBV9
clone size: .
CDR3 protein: CASSPPGGSYNEQFF

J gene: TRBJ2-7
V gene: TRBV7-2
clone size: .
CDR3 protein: CASSRTPSYEQYF

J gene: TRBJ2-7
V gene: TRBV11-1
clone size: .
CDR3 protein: CASSLVGYEQYF

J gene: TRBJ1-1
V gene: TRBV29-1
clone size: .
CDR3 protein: CSAFRGGNTEAFF

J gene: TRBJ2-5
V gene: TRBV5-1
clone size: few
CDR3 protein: CASSPVLGRNLETQYF

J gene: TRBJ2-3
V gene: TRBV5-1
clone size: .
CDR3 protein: CASSMDRFDTQYF

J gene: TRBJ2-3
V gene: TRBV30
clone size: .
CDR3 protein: CAWREVGDTQYF

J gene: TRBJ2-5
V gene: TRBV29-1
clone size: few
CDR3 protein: CSAVGQGARTQYF

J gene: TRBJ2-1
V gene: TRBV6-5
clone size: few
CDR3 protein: CASGGTSGSVEQFF

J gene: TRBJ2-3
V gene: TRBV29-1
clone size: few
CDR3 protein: CSVDVGLGTDTQYF

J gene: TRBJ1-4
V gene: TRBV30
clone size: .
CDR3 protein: CAWSVRQNEKLFF

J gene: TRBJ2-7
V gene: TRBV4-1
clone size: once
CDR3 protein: CASSGRTSGTGEQYF

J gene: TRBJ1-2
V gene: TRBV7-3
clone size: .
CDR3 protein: CASSPGHWGGYTF

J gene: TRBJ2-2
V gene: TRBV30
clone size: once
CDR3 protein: CAWTRGDTGELFF

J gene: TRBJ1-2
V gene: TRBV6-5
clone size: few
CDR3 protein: CASSYVRDGYTF

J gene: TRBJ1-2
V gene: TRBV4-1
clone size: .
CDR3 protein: CASSQGAIGYTF

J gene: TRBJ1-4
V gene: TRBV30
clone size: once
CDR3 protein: CAWTGNGEKLFF

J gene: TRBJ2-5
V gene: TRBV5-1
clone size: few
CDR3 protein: CASSKGRLQETQYF

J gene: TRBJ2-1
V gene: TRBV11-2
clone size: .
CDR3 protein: CASSPEGQEQFF

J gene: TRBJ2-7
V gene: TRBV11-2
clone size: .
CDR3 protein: CASSLTGGHEQYF

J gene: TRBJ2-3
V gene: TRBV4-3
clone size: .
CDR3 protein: CASSQDRQGATDTQYF

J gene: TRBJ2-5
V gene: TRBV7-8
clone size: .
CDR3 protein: CASSLAFTAMYF

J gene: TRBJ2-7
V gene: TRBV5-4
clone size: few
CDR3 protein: CASSLGGGRREQYF

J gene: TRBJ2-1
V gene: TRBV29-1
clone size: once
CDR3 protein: CSVEGRERYNEQFF

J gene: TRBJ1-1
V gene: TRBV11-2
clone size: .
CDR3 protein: CASSLNRGITEAFF

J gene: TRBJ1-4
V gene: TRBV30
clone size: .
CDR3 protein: CAWRANRNEKLFF

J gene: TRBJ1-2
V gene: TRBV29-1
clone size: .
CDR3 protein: CSVGGQGLYTF

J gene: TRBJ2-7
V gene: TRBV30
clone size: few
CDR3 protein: CAWGQGADYEQYF

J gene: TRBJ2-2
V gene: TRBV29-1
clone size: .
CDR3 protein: CSVEDRGRSTGELFF

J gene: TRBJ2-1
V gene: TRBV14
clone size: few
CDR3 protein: CASSRIAASNEQFF

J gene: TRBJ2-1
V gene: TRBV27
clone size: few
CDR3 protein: CASSLWSSGMLNEQFF

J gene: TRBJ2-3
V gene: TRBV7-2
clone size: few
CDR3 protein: CASSLATDTQYF

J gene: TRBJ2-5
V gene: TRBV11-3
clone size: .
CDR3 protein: CASSSGTGGRGTQYF